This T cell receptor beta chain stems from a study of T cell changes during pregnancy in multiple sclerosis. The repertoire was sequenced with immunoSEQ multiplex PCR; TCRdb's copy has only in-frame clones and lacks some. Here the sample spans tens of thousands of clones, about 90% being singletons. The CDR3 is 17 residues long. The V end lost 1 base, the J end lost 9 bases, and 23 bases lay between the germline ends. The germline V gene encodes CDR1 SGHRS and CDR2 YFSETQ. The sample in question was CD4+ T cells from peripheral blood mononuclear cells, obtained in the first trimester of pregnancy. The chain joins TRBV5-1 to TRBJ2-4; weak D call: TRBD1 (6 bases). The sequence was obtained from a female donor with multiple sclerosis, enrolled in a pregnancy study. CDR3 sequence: CASSLWGTGQIAGIQYF. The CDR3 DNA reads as TGCGCCAGCAGCTTGTGGGGAACCGGACAGATTGCGGGCATTCAGTACTTC.